The source of this TCR beta chain is a study of cytomegalovirus exposure and HLA in healthy donors. The overall study: Genotyping of hundreds of donors showed that about 79% belonged to the Caucasian-associated ancestry cluster. Study-level points and caveats: In a later analysis, specific HLA alleles were associated with 16,000 or so TCR beta sequences at a 0.05 false discovery rate. Further analysis was carried out later, and it showed several of the most significant clusters appearing linked to common viral pathogens. The authors later linked a missense DCLRE1C variant to TCR beta V- and J-gene trimming.

This clone was counted a single time. Its target is unknown. Researchers ran the PCR with 60 Vbeta and 13 Jbeta primers. Sequencing was performed with immunoSEQ multiplex PCR; in TCRdb, only in-frame clones are kept and a portion is missing. The sample has approximately 190,000 clones, over 70% seen once. CDR1 and CDR2 from the germline V gene are SGHAT and FQNNGV. The CDR3 has 16 amino acids. The clonotype originates from a man between 40 and 49 years old in good health and CMV-seropositive. The sample comprised PBMCs. J is TRBJ2-5 and V is TRBV11-2, with D tentatively TRBD2 (6 bases). The tail of the sequence fits TRBJ2-7 better, so the J call may be wrong. Here the CDR3 DNA reads TGTGCCAGCAGTGATGTCGGCGGGAAAGCCTCCTACGAGCAGTACTTC. Protein product: CASSDVGGKASYEQYF.